Following are 9 T cell receptor beta chains from one sample sequenced in a study of healthy donors' naive CD4 and CD8 T cells. TCR libraries were built from approximately 520 ng of total RNA by linear amplification. Each CDR3 protein is one row after TCRdb ran MiXCR on the reads. This table has 150,000 to 200,000 distinct CDR3 sequences, about 76% appearing once. The specimen was naive CD4+ and CD8+ T cells sorted from blood, pooled from several donors. The origin of the receptors is a pool of human donors in good health; the sample pools cells from several healthy donors.

The chain uses TRBV11-1 and TRBJ2-1; no definite D call. The CDR3 covers 13 residues. Looked up from germline, CDR1 is SGHAT and CDR2 is FQDESV (reference sequence). V was pared by 5 bases and J by 8 bases, with 13 bases between. The CDR3 here is CASSIIYRDEQFF. The DNA of the CDR3 is TGTGCCAGCAGCATTATTTACCGGGATGAGCAGTTCTTC. The whole variable domain, remainder taken from reference TRBV11-1 and TRBJ2-1, is EAEVAQSPRYKITEKSQAVAFWCDPISGHATLYWYRQILGQGPELLVQFQDESVVDDSQLPKDRFSAERLKGVDSTLKIQPAELGDSAMYLCASSIIYRDEQFFGPGTRLTVL.

This clonotype was detected only once. The chain links TRBV6-6 to TRBJ2-5; D is undetermined. The V end lost 2 bases, the J end lost 5 bases, and 9 bases lay between the germline ends. Germline CDR1 MNHNY, CDR2 SVGAGI (reference sequence). The CDR3 is 13 amino acids. The CDR3 reads CASSYDTVETQYF. CDR3 nucleotide sequence: TGTGCCAGCAGTTACGACACGGTGGAGACCCAGTACTTC.

The rearrangement joins TRBV12-3 or TRBV12-4 to TRBJ1-1; TRBD1 might be the D (5 bases). V was cut by 1 base and J by 10 bases, with 16 bases left in between. This CDR3 contains 14 residues. The CDR3: CASSLVETSGRAFF. CDR3 bases: TGTGCCAGCAGTTTAGTCGAGACATCGGGACGAGCTTTCTTT.

The rearrangement joins TRBV30 to TRBJ2-7; the D gene is possibly TRBD1 (6 bases). The germline CDR1 and CDR2 sequences are GTSNPN and SVGIG (reference sequence). The V and J ends lost 2 bases and 6 bases respectively, with 8 bases between them. There are 11 residues in the CDR3. This CDR3 is CAWSLGGEQYF. DNA of the CDR3: TGTGCCTGGAGTCTAGGGGGCGAGCAGTACTTC.

The gene calls are TRBV5-1 and TRBJ1-5, with D possibly TRBD1 on 6 matching bases. V lost 0 bases, J lost 6 bases, and 10 bases lay in between. Germline V gives CDR1 SGHRS, CDR2 YFSETQ. This CDR3 has 14 amino acids. This CDR3 reads CASSLVGGGQPQHF. The DNA of the CDR3 is TGCGCCAGCAGCTTGGTCGGGGGCGGTCAGCCCCAGCATTTT.

The CDR3 nucleotides are TGTGCCAGCAGTCTCCACCGGGACCGAACCTACGAGCAGTACTTC. Encoded protein: CASSLHRDRTYEQYF. The V call is TRBV6-5, the J call TRBJ2-7; possibly TRBD1 or TRBD2 for D (5 bases each). CDR3 length equals 15 residues. V was clipped by 5 bases and J by 2 bases, with 16 bases between them. Germline CDR1 and CDR2: MNHEY and SVGAGI.

The chain is built from TRBV11-2 and TRBJ1-4; 7 positions agree with TRBD1. Germline trimming cut 5 bases from V and 5 bases from J; bases unmatched to any gene: 8. The CDR3 is 15 amino acids. CDR1 SGHAT and CDR2 FQNNGV come from the germline V gene. CDR3 sequence reads: CASSLGDSWNEKLFF. The CDR3 bases are TGTGCCAGCAGCCTAGGGGACAGCTGGAATGAAAAACTGTTTTTT.

This chain links TRBV7-8 with TRBJ2-7; possibly TRBD2 for D (5 bases). The CDR3 has 16 residues. Between the trimmed V and J ends, which lost 3 bases and 7 bases, there was a span of 22 bases. Germline CDR1 and CDR2: SGHVS and FQNEAQ. CDR3 amino acids: CASSLWRTDPGREQYF. CDR3 DNA sequence: TGTGCCAGCAGCTTGTGGCGTACGGACCCGGGAAGGGAGCAGTACTTC.

The rearrangement uses TRBV29-1 and TRBJ2-3; D uncertain. This CDR3 region has 11 residues. Germline values: CDR1 SQVTM, CDR2 ANQGSEA. V lost 7 bases and J lost 2, with 7 bases in between. CDR3 sequence: CSGANTDTQYF. The CDR3 nucleotides are TGCAGCGGGGCCAACACAGATACGCAGTATTTT.